Presented here are 8 T cell receptor beta chains from one specimen sequenced in a study of blood T cell repertoires in COVID-19. TCRdb's copy holds only in-frame clones and misses some; the assay was immunoSEQ multiplex PCR. The sample includes about 88,000 clones, more than 70% of them seen just once. The sequenced sample consisted of peripheral blood. The receptors originated from a woman in her 70s with acute or convalescent COVID-19.

V gene TRBV7-9 combines with J gene TRBJ2-5; maybe TRBD1 (6 bases). This CDR3 has 15 residues. V was clipped by 4 bases and J by 4 bases, with 16 bases between them. CDR1 is SEHNR, CDR2 FQNEAQ, per germline (reference sequence). The chain's CDR3 is CASSSGVRGTETQYF. CDR3 bases: TGTGCCAGCAGCTCAGGGGTTCGGGGTACAGAGACCCAGTACTTC.

The rearrangement links TRBV2 to TRBJ2-4, with D unresolved. CDR1 is SNHLY, CDR2 FYNNEI, per germline. The CDR3 consists of 13 residues. Trimming took off 7 bases at V and 8 bases at J, with 15 bases between the two ends. The CDR3 nucleotides read TGTGCCAGCACAGCCCCAGGCATGGACATTCAGTACTTC. As protein: CASTAPGMDIQYF.

The chain links TRBV9 to TRBJ1-6; 8 bases fit TRBD1. V was pared by 4 bases and J by 5 bases, with 2 bases of the junction left unmatched. This CDR3 is built from 14 residues. CDR1 is SGDLS, CDR2 YYNGEE, per germline. CDR3 protein: CASSPTGDNSPLHF. The CDR3 region has the DNA TGTGCCAGCAGCCCGACAGGGGATAATTCACCCCTCCACTTT.

The rearrangement links TRBV10-3 to TRBJ1-5; possibly TRBD1 for D (5 bases). The CDR3 covers 15 residues. Trimming pared 10 bases from V and 3 bases from J, leaving 19 bases between. Germline CDR1 and CDR2: ENHRY and SYGVKD. For the CDR3, the DNA is TGTGCCACCCAATGGGCCAGGGAAGACAATCAGCCCCAGCATTTT. Translation: CATQWAREDNQPQHF.

The chain links TRBV9 to TRBJ1-5, with TRBD1 matching 7 bases. With 1 base clipped from V and 3 bases from J, the junction kept 4 bases outside the gene matches. Germline CDR1 and CDR2: SGDLS and YYNGEE. The CDR3 length is 15 residues. CDR3 residues: CASSVQGENNQPQHF. The CDR3, as DNA: TGTGCCAGCAGCGTACAGGGGGAGAACAATCAGCCCCAGCATTTT.

J is TRBJ2-2 and V is TRBV13; 7 bases match TRBD1. V was clipped by 6 bases and J by 3 bases; unmatched bases: 7. The CDR3 consists of 15 residues. Germline V CDR1 and CDR2: PRHDT, FYEKMQ (reference sequence). CDR3 DNA: TGTGCCAGCAGGCCAGACAGGGTGGACACCGGGGAGCTGTTTTTT. As protein: CASRPDRVDTGELFF.

This sequence joins TRBV3-1 (or the pseudogene TRBV3-2) and TRBJ1-2; TRBD1 is a possible D gene (6 bases). The V end lost 3 bases, the J end lost 0 bases, and 8 bases lay between the germline ends. The CDR3 length is 14 residues. Germline-derived CDR1 and CDR2 are LGHDT and YNNKEL (reference sequence). The CDR3 bases are TGTGCCAGCAGCCACAGGGGCTCTAACTATGGCTACACCTTC. This encodes CASSHRGSNYGYTF.

The chain carries TRBV5-1 and TRBJ1-1, with D perhaps TRBD1 (6 bases). Germline values: CDR1 SGHRS, CDR2 YFSETQ. The ends were cut back, 0 bases at V and 4 bases at J, with 13 bases in the middle. The CDR3 spans 15 residues. CDR3 in DNA: TGCGCCAGCAGCTTGGCCAGGGGTGTTGGCACTGAAGCTTTCTTT. Encoded protein: CASSLARGVGTEAFF.